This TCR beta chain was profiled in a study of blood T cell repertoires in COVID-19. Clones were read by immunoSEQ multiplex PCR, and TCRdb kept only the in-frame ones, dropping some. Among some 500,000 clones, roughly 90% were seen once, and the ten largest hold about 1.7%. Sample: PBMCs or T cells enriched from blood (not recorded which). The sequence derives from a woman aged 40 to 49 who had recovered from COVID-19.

CDR3 protein: CASSFFPRGGNQPQHF. The CDR3, as DNA: TGTGCCAGCAGCTTCTTCCCACGGGGGGGCAATCAGCCCCAGCATTTT. The V call is TRBV5-8, the J call TRBJ1-5, with D perhaps TRBD1 (5 bases). This CDR3 is 16 amino acids long. The germline V gene has CDR1 SGHTS and CDR2 YDEGEE. V was trimmed by 2 bases and J by 2 bases, leaving 14 bases between them.